The sequence of this T cell receptor (beta chain) was determined in a study of T cell responses to AZD1222 COVID-19 vaccine. Using immunoSEQ multiplex PCR, the repertoire was profiled, and TCRdb retains in-frame clones only, with some absent. The data hold some 150,000 clones, with 70% to 90% observed a single time. V lost 5 bases to trimming and J lost 2 bases, with 8 bases between them. Germline CDR1 SGHTA, CDR2 FQGNSA. This CDR3 region has 13 residues. The sample in question was peripheral blood, obtained on day 0 of AZD1222 vaccination. The chain couples TRBV7-2 to TRBJ2-3; the D is unclear. This sequence originates from an adult in good health. The CDR3 loop is CASSTRVTDTQYF. CDR3 bases: TGTGCCAGCAGCACCAGAGTCACAGATACGCAGTATTTT.